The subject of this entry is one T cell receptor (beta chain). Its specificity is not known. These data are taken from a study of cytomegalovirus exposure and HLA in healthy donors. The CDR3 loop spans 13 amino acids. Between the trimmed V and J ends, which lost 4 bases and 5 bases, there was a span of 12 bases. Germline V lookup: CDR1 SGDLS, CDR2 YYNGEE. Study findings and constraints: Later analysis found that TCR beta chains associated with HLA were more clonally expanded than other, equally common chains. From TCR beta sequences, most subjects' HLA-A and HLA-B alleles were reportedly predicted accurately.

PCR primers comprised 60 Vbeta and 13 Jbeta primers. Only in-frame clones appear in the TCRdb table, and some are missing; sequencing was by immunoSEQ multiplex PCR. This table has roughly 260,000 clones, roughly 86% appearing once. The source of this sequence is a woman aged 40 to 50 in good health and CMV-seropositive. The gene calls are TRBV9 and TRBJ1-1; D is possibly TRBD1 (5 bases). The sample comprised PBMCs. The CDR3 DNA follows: TGTGCCAGCAGCCCGGGGGGGAGTACTGAAGCTTTCTTT. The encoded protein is CASSPGGSTEAFF.